This T cell receptor beta chain was captured in a study of CD8+ T cells in alopecia areata. Study outcomes and limitations: In lesional scalp, particularly from alopecia totalis/universalis, clonality was higher than in normal scalp. Tofacitinib significantly decreased scalp clonality and expanded CD8+ clones among top 100. Normal skin's resident alphabeta T cells are also sequenced in scalp samples.

Isolated RNA was reverse transcribed into cDNA used as the sequencing template. Clones were read by immunoSEQ multiplex PCR, and TCRdb kept only the in-frame ones, dropping some. The sample lists over 200,000 clones; over 60% were seen once. Per germline, CDR1 SGHAT and CDR2 FQNNGV. Trimming left V 5 bases short and J 0 bases short, with 10 bases between. The CDR3 covers 14 residues. Treatment noted: oral pan-JAK inhibitor, 5-10 mg twice daily. Peripheral blood, together with lesional scalp punch biopsies, was collected from alopecia areata patients. With respect to this clone: The target antigen is unknown.

The TCR was taken from a human donor with alopecia areata. The V call is TRBV11-2, the J call TRBJ2-5; the D gene is possibly TRBD2 (6 bases). The specimen was CD4+ T cells sorted from blood, collected at week 4, from a patient treated with tofacitinib. The CDR3 reads CASSPTRYQETQYF. The CDR3 DNA is TGTGCCAGCAGCCCGACTAGATACCAAGAGACCCAGTACTTC.